Described below is a single T cell receptor beta chain sequence and its context. This clonotype occurred many times. No antigen is known for it. No base quality information exists; no much larger clone differs at one position. From cysteine to phenylalanine, the CDR3 is 15 amino acids long. Left in the record is the CDR3 DNA by itself, 45 bases read in frame from the first base. CDR1 and CDR2, per the germline V gene, are SGHTA and FQGTGA. Trimmed from V: 5 bases; trimmed from J: 7 bases; junction bases lacking a gene match: 12. These data are taken from a study of T cells in Graves' hyperthyroidism and ophthalmopathy (dated by TCRdb to between 2019 and 2020). With regard to the full study: Peripheral blood samples were taken at initial diagnosis, before any treatment was given. According to the paper, TCR Vbeta CDR3 sequencing was carried out on 135 peripheral blood samples, which came from 40 to 45 ophthalmopathy, under 80 hyperthyroidism and roughly 17 progressor patients. Following sampling, methimazole starting at 30 mg daily was given to hyperthyroidism patients, and high-dose intravenous methylprednisolone was given to ophthalmopathy patients. To identify distinguishing TCR V-J signatures, a discovery cohort of some 100 patients was used, comprising 40 to 45 with Graves' ophthalmopathy and some 60 with stable Graves' hyperthyroidism. Prospective prediction of ophthalmopathy was tested in an independent validation cohort consisting of about 20 hyperthyroidism patients and around 16 patients who later progressed to ophthalmopathy. The 100 discovery patients were divided at random into training and test sets in a 7:3 ratio. The study also compared thyroid tissue and blood T-cell repertoires from a handful of Graves' hyperthyroidism patients.

Moderately to severely active disease, a Clinical Activity Score of at least 3, a NOSPECS grade of at least 4, and a duration under 3 months were present in ophthalmopathy patients. Any patient with an uncontrolled infection, another autoimmune disease, pregnancy or lactation was excluded. Diagnoses relied on clinical symptoms, serum thyroxine and TRAb, thyroid ultrasound and orbital computed tomography. Ficoll-Paque density gradient centrifugation was used to isolate PBMCs from approximately 10 ml of fresh peripheral blood. Total RNA was extracted using Trizol reagent, and RNA quality was assessed on an Agilent 2100 Bioanalyzer. Amplification of TCR beta CDR3 regions was carried out from RNA transcripts. The first round of RT-PCR for the TCR CDR3 was performed with the HTBI primer set and the Qiagen OneStep RT-PCR kit. Libraries were constructed in a second round of multiplex PCR, after which size selection and purification were carried out. The libraries were sequenced on an Illumina HiSeq2000 using paired-end 100 bp reads. The authors processed their data as follows. SOAPnuke was used to process the raw data, with reads discarded if the reads contained adapters or uncalled bases, had a mean Phred below 15, or lacked an exact constant-primer or identifier match. High-quality paired reads were merged using COPE v1.2.5, and each unique nucleotide sequence was defined as a clonotype. MiTCR v1.1 was used to align the clonotypes against IMGT TRBV, TRBD and TRBJ reference segments. Analysis was restricted to V-J combinations with a frequency above 0.0001, which covered 98% to 99.2% of repertoires. A TCS score was defined as the ratio of F50 (clonal expansion) to E x V (chaos), with BLOSUM62-based TCRdist applied between CDR3 peptides within each V-J. Welch's t-statistics and random forest reduced 500 to 550 V-J features to about 12, which were used in a naive Bayes classifier (R e1071). TCRdb took the public reads, trimmed them with fastp at Q25, ran MiXCR for clone calling and kept in-frame beta chains. Duplicate CDR3 protein sequences are folded into a single record with the most common DNA and genes. TCRdb's processing, not the authors', yielded these V and J calls. The sample table holds about 380,000 distinct CDR3 sequences, of which more than 14% were seen once. The leading ten clones occupy around 20% of the sample.

Broader findings and caveats from the paper: Ophthalmopathy was separated from stable hyperthyroidism by a 13 V-J signature model, with about 86% sensitivity and approximately 81% specificity obtained in cross-validation and 80%/75% obtained in testing. Sample size was not statistically predetermined, and blinding of investigators to group allocation was not performed. In validation, the model predicted progression to ophthalmopathy with about 71% sensitivity and approximately 74% specificity, a median of approximately 6.7 months before onset. Most expanded thyroid clonotypes (frequency above 0.001) were also detected in blood, suggesting blood repertoires may reflect thyroid immune responses.

Sequenced material: blood. The origin of this receptor is a woman in her 30s with Graves' ophthalmopathy. The sequence links TRBV7-3 to TRBJ2-7; 9 junctional bases match TRBD2. The CDR3 in this case is CASSPQGRGGVEQYF. In nucleotide form, the sequence is TGTGCCAGCAGCCCCCAGGGGCGGGGGGGCGTTGAGCAGTACTTC.